Following are 21 T cell receptor beta chains from one sample sequenced in a study of cytomegalovirus exposure and HLA in healthy donors. The PCR used 60 Vbeta and 13 Jbeta primers. Clones were sequenced by immunoSEQ multiplex PCR, and TCRdb holds only the in-frame ones, with some missing. The repertoire has approximately 150,000 clones, about four fifths of them found once; the top ten carry more than 5.5%. Sequencing was carried out using PBMCs. The receptors were gathered from a man aged 30 to 45 in good health and CMV-seropositive.

This clone was found a few times. The gene calls are TRBV9 and TRBJ1-2; 7 positions match TRBD1. With V trimmed by 3 bases and J by 7 bases, 6 bases remained unmatched. Germline CDR1 SGDLS, CDR2 YYNGEE. The CDR3 loop spans 13 amino acids. In DNA form, the CDR3 reads TGTGCCAGCAGCGCGGACAGGAGGGGTGGCTACACCTTC. It yields the protein CASSADRRGGYTF.

Here the CDR3 reads CASSPAGTGYSGNTIYF. The CDR3, as DNA: TGTGCCAGCAGCCCTGCCGGGACAGGCTACTCTGGAAACACCATATATTTT. V and J are TRBV11-2 and TRBJ1-3; TRBD1 matches 8 bases. The V segment lost 5 bases and the J segment 0 bases; nucleotides outside the gene matches: 9. Germline-derived CDR1 and CDR2 are SGHAT and FQNNGV. The CDR3 sequence is 17 residues long.

In this sample, this clone turned up once. V and J are TRBV28 and TRBJ1-1, with 7 bases that match TRBD1. CDR1 is MDHEN, CDR2 SYDVKM, per germline. V trimming: 7 bases; J trimming: 1 base; junction bases outside the gene matches: 15. The CDR3 extends over 17 amino acids. The CDR3 nucleotides read TGTGCCAGCACCTCATGGGTTTTGAACAGGGGGAACACTGAAGCTTTCTTT. Amino acids: CASTSWVLNRGNTEAFF. Filled out from reference TRBV28 and TRBJ1-1, the complete variable domain reads DVKVTQSSRYLVKRTGEKVFLECVQDMDHENMFWYRQDPGLGLRLIYFSYDVKMKEKGDIPEGYSVSREKKERFSLILESASTNQTSMYLCASTSWVLNRGNTEAFFGQGTRLTVV.

This chain connects TRBV7-6 to TRBJ2-1, with a tentative D call TRBD2 (6 bases). The V end lost 5 bases, the J end lost 9 bases, and 17 bases lay between the germline ends. Germline V gives CDR1 SGHVS, CDR2 FNYEAQ. The CDR3 has 14 residues. The CDR3: CASSLPGGGGEQFF. Written as DNA, the CDR3 is TGTGCCAGCAGCCTGCCGGGTGGGGGAGGTGAGCAGTTCTTC. Based on the CDR3 plus reference TRBV7-6 and TRBJ2-1, the full variable domain is GAGVSQSPRYKVTKRGQDVALRCDPISGHVSLYWYRQALGQGPEFLTYFNYEAQQDKSGLPNDRFSAERPEGSISTLTIQRTEQRDSAMYRCASSLPGGGGEQFFGPGTRLTVL.

This clone was counted between two and nine times. CDR3 amino acids: CASSFASGPSTDTQYF. CDR3 DNA: TGTGCCAGCAGTTTCGCAAGCGGGCCTAGCACAGATACGCAGTATTTT. The chain employs TRBV27 and TRBJ2-3, with D tentatively TRBD2 (6 bases). This CDR3 is 16 amino acids long. V was trimmed by 3 bases and J by 0 bases, leaving 13 bases between them. The germline V gene has CDR1 MNHEY and CDR2 SMNVEV (reference sequence).

The V and J genes are TRBV9 and TRBJ2-7; D might be TRBD2 (6 bases). This CDR3 is 14 amino acids long. In germline, CDR1 is SGDLS, CDR2 YYNGEE. The V end was cut by 3 bases, the J end by 5 bases, with 15 bases between. CDR3 residues: CASSGGAGPNEQYF. CDR3 DNA sequence: TGTGCCAGCAGCGGCGGCGCGGGGCCAAACGAGCAGTACTTC.

Concerning this clone: Other nucleotide sequences from this sample produce the same CDR3. The V and J genes are TRBV10-1 and TRBJ1-5; weak D call: TRBD1 (6 bases). Germline V gives CDR1 WNHNN, CDR2 SYGVQD (reference sequence). V was pared by 4 bases and J by 2 bases, with 12 bases between. The CDR3 is 15 amino acids. The CDR3 bases are TGCGCCAGCAGTGGCGGACAGTCGGGCAATCAGCCCCAGCATTTT. Protein: CASSGGQSGNQPQHF.

V and J are TRBV13 and TRBJ1-4; D gene unclear. Trimming pared 1 base from V and 0 bases from J, leaving 12 bases between. This CDR3 comprises 17 residues. Germline lookup yields CDR1 PRHDT and CDR2 FYEKMQ (reference sequence). The CDR3 sequence: CASSLVGGSTTNEKLFF. CDR3 sequence (DNA): TGTGCCAGCAGCTTAGTGGGTGGGAGTACAACTAATGAAAAACTGTTTTTT.

This chain links TRBV4-3 with TRBJ1-4; 7 bases fit TRBD1. This CDR3 region has 16 residues. Unmatched junction bases numbered 4, after V lost 0 bases and J lost 3 bases. Per the germline V gene, CDR1 is LGHNA and CDR2 is YSLEER. The CDR3 DNA reads TGCGCCAGCAGCCAAGATTGGGGGACAGCTAATGAAAAACTGTTTTTT. It translates to CASSQDWGTANEKLFF.

The rearrangement uses TRBV4-2 and TRBJ2-5; no clear D gene. Trimming left V 1 base short and J 6 bases short, with 21 bases between. The CDR3 covers 17 residues. CDR1 and CDR2 (germline): LGHNA, YNFKEQ. DNA of the CDR3: TGTGCCAGCAGCCAAGGGTTAACTACCTCGTCGGTACAGACCCAGTACTTC. As protein: CASSQGLTTSSVQTQYF.

This clone was recorded once. The CDR3 loop is CASSPHERDFTDTQYF. CDR3 DNA sequence: TGCGCCAGCAGCCCCCATGAGCGAGACTTCACAGATACGCAGTATTTT. The J gene is TRBJ2-3, the V gene TRBV23-1; D not certain. TRBV23-1 is an ORF; its function is uncertain. The CDR3 has 16 amino acids. Trimming left V 6 bases short and J 2 bases short, with 18 bases between.

The gene calls are TRBV27 and TRBJ2-2; D is uncertain. This CDR3 is 13 amino acids long. Germline CDR1 MNHEY, CDR2 SMNVEV (reference sequence). Between the trimmed V and J ends, which lost 5 bases and 4 bases, there was a span of 8 bases. Here the CDR3 reads CASSLPSTGELFF. As DNA, the CDR3 is TGTGCCAGCAGTCTGCCGAGCACCGGGGAGCTGTTTTTT.

V gene TRBV27 combines with J gene TRBJ2-4; possibly TRBD1 for D (5 bases). The CDR3 contains 14 residues. V lost 6 bases to trimming and J lost 8 bases, with 17 bases between them. Germline V gene sequence: CDR1 MNHEY, CDR2 SMNVEV (reference sequence). The CDR3 DNA sequence: TGTGCCAGCAGCCCAGGGCCACGCCAGTACATTCAGTACTTC. Protein product: CASSPGPRQYIQYF.

The chain uses TRBV7-9 and TRBJ2-5, with 7 bases matching TRBD2. The J call is doubtful: the DNA matches TRBJ2-7 better. The V gene's germline CDR1 is SEHNR and CDR2 FQNEAQ (reference sequence). The CDR3 runs to 15 residues. The CDR3 sequence: CASSAGVAGVYEQYF. CDR3 DNA sequence: TGTGCCAGCAGCGCCGGGGTAGCGGGCGTCTACGAGCAGTACTTC.

The V and J genes are TRBV4-2 and TRBJ2-2, with 10 bases that match TRBD1. Per the germline V gene, CDR1 is LGHNA and CDR2 is YNFKEQ. Losses at the gene ends were 1 base for V and 6 bases for J; bases not matched to a gene: 5. The CDR3 sequence is 16 residues long. The CDR3 sequence: CASSQAGTGEAGELFF. The CDR3 bases are TGTGCCAGCAGCCAAGCGGGGACAGGGGAGGCCGGGGAGCTGTTTTTT.

The J gene is TRBJ1-4, the V gene TRBV9; tentative D call: TRBD1 (6 bases). This CDR3 comprises 15 residues. Germline V gene data show CDR1 as SGDLS and CDR2 as YYNGEE. V lost 1 base to trimming and J lost 7 bases, with 14 bases between them. CDR3 nucleotide sequence: TGTGCCAGCAGCGTAAGGGACGAAGGGGGTGAAAAACTGTTTTTT. Translating gives CASSVRDEGGEKLFF.

This sequence joins TRBV6-5 and TRBJ2-7, with a tentative D call TRBD1 (5 bases). CDR1 is MNHEY and CDR2 is SVGAGI in the germline V gene. The V gene lost 0 bases and the J gene lost 3 bases, with 12 bases spanning the gap. The CDR3 loop spans 15 amino acids. Written as DNA, the CDR3 is TGTGCCAGCAGTTACTCTCCAGGGATGGACTACGAGCAGTACTTC. It yields the protein CASSYSPGMDYEQYF.

In its sample, this clone was seen a few times. This chain uses TRBV5-4 with TRBJ2-5; tentative D call: TRBD2 (6 bases). From germline, CDR1 is SGHNT and CDR2 YYREEE (reference sequence). V was pared by 2 bases and J by 5 bases, with 13 bases between. The CDR3 is made up of 14 amino acids. DNA for the CDR3: TGTGCCAGCAGCTTACTAGCCATCGGGGAGACCCAGTACTTC. Translating gives CASSLLAIGETQYF.

This rearrangement joins TRBV2 to TRBJ2-3; 8 nucleotides line up with TRBD1. In germline, CDR1 is SNHLY, CDR2 FYNNEI. V was pared by 7 bases and J by 2 bases, with 8 bases of the junction left unmatched. The CDR3 runs 15 residues. Here the CDR3 DNA reads TGTGCCAGCATCCCGACAGGGGAGTTCACAGATACGCAGTATTTT. Translated, it gives CASIPTGEFTDTQYF.

The genes are TRBV4-3 and TRBJ1-4, with 7 bases lining up with TRBD1. This CDR3 has 15 amino acids. With V trimmed by 1 base and J by 4 bases, 3 bases remained unmatched. Germline CDR1 reads LGHNA; CDR2 reads YSLEER. The DNA of the CDR3 is TGCGCCAGCAGCCAAGTGGGACAGAGTAATGAAAAACTGTTTTTT. This gives the protein CASSQVGQSNEKLFF.

The chain links TRBV5-1 to TRBJ2-1; 14 bases line up with TRBD2. This CDR3 spans 17 amino acids. V gave up 1 base and J gave up 10 bases; unmatched junction bases: 10. Germline V gene lookup returns CDR1 SGHRS and CDR2 YFSETQ. CDR3 in DNA: TGCGCCAGCAGCTTGCGACGACTAGCGGGGGGGCCGAGGGAGCAGTTCTTC. It codes for CASSLRRLAGGPREQFF.